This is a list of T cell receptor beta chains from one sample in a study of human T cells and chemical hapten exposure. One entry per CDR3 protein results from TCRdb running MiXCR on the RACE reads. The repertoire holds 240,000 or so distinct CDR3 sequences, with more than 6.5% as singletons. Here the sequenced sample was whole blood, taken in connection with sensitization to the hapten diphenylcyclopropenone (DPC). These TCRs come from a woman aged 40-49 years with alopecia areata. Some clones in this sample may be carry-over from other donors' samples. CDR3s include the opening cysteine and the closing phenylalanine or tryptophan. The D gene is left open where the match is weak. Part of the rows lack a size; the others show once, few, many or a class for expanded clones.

cdr3_aa: CASSYSRASYEQYF
cdr3_nt: TGTGCCAGCAGTTACTCCAGGGCCTCCTACGAGCAGTACTTC
clone_size: NA
j_call: TRBJ2-7
d_call: NA
v_call: TRBV6-2/TRBV6-3

cdr3_aa: CASSLHSEGIQYF
cdr3_nt: TGTGCCAGCAGTTTACATAGTGAGGGCATTCAGTACTTC
clone_size: few
j_call: TRBJ2-4
d_call: NA
v_call: TRBV27

cdr3_aa: CASSNRVGYTF
cdr3_nt: TGTGCCAGCAGCAACAGAGTTGGCTACACCTTC
clone_size: many
j_call: TRBJ1-2
d_call: NA
v_call: TRBV28

cdr3_aa: CASSLTPSSGSYEQYF
cdr3_nt: TGTGCCAGCAGTCTCACCCCTTCTAGCGGCTCCTACGAGCAGTACTTC
clone_size: once
j_call: TRBJ2-7
d_call: TRBD2
v_call: TRBV6-5

cdr3_aa: CASSFGGARTDTQYF
cdr3_nt: TGCGCCAGCAGCTTTGGGGGGGCGCGCACAGATACGCAGTATTTT
clone_size: few
j_call: TRBJ2-3
d_call: NA
v_call: TRBV5-1

cdr3_aa: CASSYPQGYTDTQYF
cdr3_nt: TGTGCCAGCAGTTACCCTCAGGGCTACACAGATACGCAGTATTTT
clone_size: many
j_call: TRBJ2-3
d_call: NA
v_call: TRBV6-2/TRBV6-3

cdr3_aa: CASSWETSNYGYTF
cdr3_nt: TGTGCCAGCAGCTGGGAGACAAGTAACTATGGCTACACCTTC
clone_size: many
j_call: TRBJ1-2
d_call: NA
v_call: TRBV5-5

cdr3_aa: CSVGEPTDTQYF
cdr3_nt: TGCAGCGTCGGGGAACCCACAGATACGCAGTATTTT
clone_size: few
j_call: TRBJ2-3
d_call: NA
v_call: TRBV20-1

cdr3_aa: CASSVSGGRYEQYF
cdr3_nt: TGTGCCAGCAGCGTTTCAGGGGGACGTTACGAGCAGTACTTC
clone_size: few
j_call: TRBJ2-7
d_call: TRBD1
v_call: TRBV27

cdr3_aa: CASRAGRTQETQYF
cdr3_nt: TGTGCCAGCAGGGCGGGGCGCACTCAAGAGACCCAGTACTTC
clone_size: many
j_call: TRBJ2-5
d_call: NA
v_call: TRBV2

cdr3_aa: CAISGTEDGTQYF
cdr3_nt: TGTGCCATCAGTGGGACAGAGGATGGGACCCAGTACTTC
clone_size: once
j_call: TRBJ2-5
d_call: NA
v_call: TRBV10-3

cdr3_aa: CASSLLAAGANVLTF
cdr3_nt: TGTGCCAGCAGCTTACTGGCGGCTGGGGCCAACGTCCTGACTTTC
clone_size: few
j_call: TRBJ2-6
d_call: NA
v_call: TRBV7-9

cdr3_aa: CASSFSGLGNEKLFF
cdr3_nt: TGTGCCAGCAGTTTCTCGGGGCTTGGTAATGAAAAACTGTTTTTT
clone_size: NA
j_call: TRBJ1-4
d_call: NA
v_call: TRBV12-3/TRBV12-4

cdr3_aa: CATVFLKNEQFF
cdr3_nt: TGTGCCACCGTCTTTTTGAAGAATGAGCAGTTCTTC
clone_size: few
j_call: TRBJ2-1
d_call: NA
v_call: TRBV6-1

cdr3_aa: CASSLGNSRFSGNTIYF
cdr3_nt: TGTGCCAGCAGTTTAGGAAACTCCCGGTTCTCTGGAAACACCATATATTTT
clone_size: few
j_call: TRBJ1-3
d_call: NA
v_call: TRBV12-3/TRBV12-4

cdr3_aa: CASSPRTGSHQPQHF
cdr3_nt: TGTGCCAGCAGCCCAAGGACAGGGTCGCATCAGCCCCAGCATTTT
clone_size: few
j_call: TRBJ1-5
d_call: TRBD1
v_call: TRBV5-5

cdr3_aa: CATSRDITRRDTQYF
cdr3_nt: TGTGCCACCAGCAGAGATATAACCCGCCGAGATACGCAGTATTTT
clone_size: few
j_call: TRBJ2-3
d_call: NA
v_call: TRBV15

cdr3_aa: CASSRNRDFQETQYF
cdr3_nt: TGTGCCAGCAGCCGGAACCGGGACTTCCAAGAGACCCAGTACTTC
clone_size: NA
j_call: TRBJ2-5
d_call: NA
v_call: TRBV11-1

cdr3_aa: CASSQEERTPNFQPQHF
cdr3_nt: TGCGCCAGCAGCCAAGAAGAACGGACCCCAAATTTCCAGCCCCAGCATTTT
clone_size: many
j_call: TRBJ1-5
d_call: NA
v_call: TRBV4-1

cdr3_aa: CASSWGDTQYF
cdr3_nt: TGTGCCAGCAGTTGGGGGGATACGCAGTATTTT
clone_size: NA
j_call: TRBJ2-3
d_call: NA
v_call: TRBV28